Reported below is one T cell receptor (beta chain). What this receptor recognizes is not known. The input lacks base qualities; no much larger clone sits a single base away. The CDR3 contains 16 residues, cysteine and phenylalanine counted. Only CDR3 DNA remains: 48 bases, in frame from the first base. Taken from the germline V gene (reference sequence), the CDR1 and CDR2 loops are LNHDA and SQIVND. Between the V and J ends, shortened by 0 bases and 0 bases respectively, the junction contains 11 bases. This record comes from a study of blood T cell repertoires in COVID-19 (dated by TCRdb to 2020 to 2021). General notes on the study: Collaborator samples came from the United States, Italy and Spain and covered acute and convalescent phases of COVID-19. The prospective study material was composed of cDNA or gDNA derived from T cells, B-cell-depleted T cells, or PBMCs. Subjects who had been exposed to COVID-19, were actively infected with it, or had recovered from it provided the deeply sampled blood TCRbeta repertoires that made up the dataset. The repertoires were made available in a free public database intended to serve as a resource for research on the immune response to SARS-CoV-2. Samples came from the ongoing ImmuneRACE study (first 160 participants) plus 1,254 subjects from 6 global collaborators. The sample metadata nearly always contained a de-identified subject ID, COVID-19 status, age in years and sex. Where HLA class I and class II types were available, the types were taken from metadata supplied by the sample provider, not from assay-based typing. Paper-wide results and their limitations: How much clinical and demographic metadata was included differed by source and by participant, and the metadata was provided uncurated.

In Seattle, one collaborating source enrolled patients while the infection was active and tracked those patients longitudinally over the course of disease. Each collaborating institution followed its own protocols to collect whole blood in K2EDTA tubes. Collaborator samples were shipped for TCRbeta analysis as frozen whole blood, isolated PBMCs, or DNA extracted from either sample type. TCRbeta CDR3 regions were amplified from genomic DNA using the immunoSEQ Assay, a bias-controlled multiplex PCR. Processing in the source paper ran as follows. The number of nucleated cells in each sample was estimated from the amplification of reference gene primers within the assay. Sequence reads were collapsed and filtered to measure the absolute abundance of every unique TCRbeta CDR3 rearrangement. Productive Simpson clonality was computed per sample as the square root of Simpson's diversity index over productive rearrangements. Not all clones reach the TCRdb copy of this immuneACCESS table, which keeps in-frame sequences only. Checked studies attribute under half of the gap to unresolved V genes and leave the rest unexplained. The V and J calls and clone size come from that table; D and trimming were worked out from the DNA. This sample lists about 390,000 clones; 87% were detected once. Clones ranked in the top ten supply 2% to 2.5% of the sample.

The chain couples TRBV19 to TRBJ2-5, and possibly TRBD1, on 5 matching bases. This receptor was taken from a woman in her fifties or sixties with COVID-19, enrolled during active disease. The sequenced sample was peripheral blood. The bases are TGTGCCAGTAGTATAGATTTTAGCAGGGACCAAGAGACCCAGTACTTC. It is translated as CASSIDFSRDQETQYF.